This T cell receptor beta chain derives from a study of regulatory and conventional T cells in RAG deficiency (dated by TCRdb to about 2017). For the study in its entirety: High-throughput TCR beta sequencing was used to compare the diversity and composition of the Treg, conventional CD4+ and CD8+ T cell repertoires of RAG-deficient patients with those of healthy controls.

The protocol used for the library was the immunoSEQ multiplex PCR assay. Genomic DNA from the sorted T-cell subsets was used to amplify rearranged TCR beta chain products, which were then sequenced. From the authors' description of their analysis: Repertoire diversity of productive TCR beta rearrangements was quantified using Shannon entropy and Simpson indices. Clonal expansion was assessed by the summed frequency of the 100 most abundant productive TCR beta clonotypes among total reads. The TRB repertoires were evaluated with a self-reactivity index based on amino acid usage at CDR3beta positions 6 and 7. Repertoire analyses used two-way ANOVA; flow cytometric analyses used Student t or Mann-Whitney tests. TCRdb holds this immuneACCESS table with in-frame rearrangements only. Some clones are missing; in checked studies, unresolved V genes explain under half, and the rest has no known cause. That table supplies the V and J calls and clone size; D and trimming were determined from the DNA. The sample table records 29,000 or so clones; 90% to 95% of these occur just once. The top ten hold approximately 0.16% of the sample.

The investigation overall reported the following: Shorter CDR3 lengths were found in all patient T-cell subsets, and >75% Treg-Tconv repertoire overlap at nucleotide and amino acid level was observed in Omenn syndrome patients. In Omenn syndrome patients, sorted CD25-high CD127-low cells may represent peripherally activated cells rather than bona fide Treg cells. Compared with control T-cell subpopulations, the RAG-deficient patients had markedly lower Shannon entropy and higher Simpson indices. For some subjects, some analyses of T-cell subsets were not performed. Compared with controls, Omenn syndrome and CID/AS patients had roughly 100-fold fewer unique TCR beta sequences in Treg cells, whereas the reduction in the other subsets was approximately 10-fold.

In the germline V gene, CDR1 corresponds to MGHRA and CDR2 to YSYEKL. There are 20 amino acids in the CDR3, from cysteine to phenylalanine inclusive. The only DNA kept is the CDR3, 60 bases in frame from the first base. From V the trimming removes 0 bases and from J it removes 0 bases, while the gene matches leave 16 bases of the junction unaccounted for. Regarding this clone: No cognate antigen has been identified for it. No base qualities exist here, and no much larger clone lies one base off it.

Before genomic DNA was extracted, conventional CD4+ T cells were isolated from blood as CD25-low CD127-high cells. Seven to nine healthy control donors were used as the comparison group for repertoire analyses. Another study also made use of these data, one on regulatory T cells. The second study also describes: The multiplex PCR used 52 forward TRBV primers and 13 reverse TRBJ primers, with assay-based and computational corrections for amplification bias. Patient repertoires showed restricted unique TRB V-J pairs and skewed V and J gene usage, most marked in regulatory T cells. Between CD3G-deficient patients and healthy controls, the study compared T-cell receptor beta repertoires in sorted regulatory T cells, conventional CD4+ T cells and CD8+ T cells. Peripheral blood mononuclear cells were isolated by Ficoll density separation. Rearranged TRB loci were amplified from genomic DNA by multiplex PCR within the immunoSEQ assay. TRB amplicons were sequenced using an Illumina HiSeq platform. Custom algorithms error-filtered the raw sequences and aligned them to reference gene sequences, after which the immunoSEQ online tools were used for analysis. Frequencies of productive and nonproductive TRB rearrangements were assessed among unique sequences as well as among total sequences. Prism software was used to run t tests, Mann-Whitney tests or two-way ANOVA for comparisons between groups.

The chain links TRBV4-1 with TRBJ2-7, with TRBD2 identical over 8 junction bases. This clonotype was sampled from a human donor in good health. Specimen: CD25- CD4+ T cells sorted from blood. The CDR3 in this case is CASSQERLWRGALSSYEQYF. The sequenced DNA is TGCGCCAGCAGCCAAGAACGACTCTGGCGGGGGGCCCTTAGCTCCTACGAGCAGTACTTC.